These 22 T cell receptor beta chains share one sample of origin, sequenced in a study of technical replicates of blood from several donors. Sequenced by immunoSEQ multiplex PCR; TCRdb stores in-frame clones only, minus some. The sample includes more than 90,000 clones, approximately 94% of them seen just once. The sequenced sample consisted of T cells isolated from PBMCs. The receptors derive from a human donor in good health.

J is TRBJ1-2 and V is TRBV6-6; the match to TRBD1 covers 7 bases. After removal of 5 bases from V and 0 bases from J, the junction contained 6 bases not matched to a gene. The germline gives CDR1 MNHNY, CDR2 SVGAGI (reference sequence). The CDR3 is made up of 15 amino acids. The CDR3 region has the DNA TGTGCCAGCAGTCACCGGGACAGAACTAACTATGGCTACACCTTC. Encoded protein: CASSHRDRTNYGYTF.

DNA of the CDR3: TGTGCCAGCAGCAGACTGTCAAGCTACAATGAGCAGTTCTTC. Its translation is CASSRLSSYNEQFF. The chain employs TRBV2 and TRBJ2-1, with D unclear. Trimming cost V 6 bases and J 3 bases, with 12 bases left between them. Germline CDR1 is SNHLY and CDR2 is FYNNEI. The CDR3 is 14 amino acids.

This chain connects TRBV28 to TRBJ2-7; D possibly corresponds to TRBD1 (6 bases). CDR1 is MDHEN, CDR2 SYDVKM, per germline. The CDR3 has 15 amino acids. V lost 5 bases and J 2 bases, leaving 16 bases between the germline ends. The CDR3 reads CASSLDRFSPYEQYF. In nucleotides, the CDR3 is TGTGCCAGCAGTCTTGACAGGTTTTCTCCCTACGAGCAGTACTTC.

The gene calls are TRBV9 and TRBJ1-2; no reliable D call. The V end lost 3 bases, the J end lost 3 bases, and 9 bases lay between the germline ends. CDR3 length equals 13 residues. Germline V lookup: CDR1 SGDLS, CDR2 YYNGEE. This chain's CDR3 is CASSGGRDYGYTF. CDR3 in DNA: TGTGCCAGCAGCGGAGGTCGCGACTATGGCTACACCTTC. Supplemented by reference TRBV9 and TRBJ1-2, the full variable domain reads DSGVTQTPKHLITATGQRVTLRCSPRSGDLSVYWYQQSLDQGLQFLIQYYNGEERAKGNILERFSAQQFPDLHSELNLSSLELGDSALYFCASSGGRDYGYTFGSGTRLTVV.

The V and J genes are TRBV5-1 and TRBJ2-5; D gene ambiguous. Trimming removed 2 bases at V and 4 bases at J, with 12 bases between. The CDR3 contains 14 residues. Germline V gene sequence: CDR1 SGHRS, CDR2 YFSETQ. The CDR3 reads CASSFTISTETQYF. The CDR3 bases are TGCGCCAGCAGCTTTACGATTTCTACAGAGACCCAGTACTTC.

V is TRBV11-2 and J is TRBJ2-3, with D possibly TRBD2 on 6 matching bases. Trimming removed 5 bases from V and 6 bases from J, with 9 bases in between. The CDR3 is made up of 12 amino acids. From germline, CDR1 is SGHAT and CDR2 FQNNGV. The chain's CDR3 is CASSALADTQYF. The CDR3 DNA follows: TGTGCCAGCAGCGCTCTAGCGGATACGCAGTATTTT. The full variable domain, completed using reference TRBV11-2 and TRBJ2-3, is EAGVAQSPRYKIIEKRQSVAFWCNPISGHATLYWYQQILGQGPKLLIQFQNNGVVDDSQLPKDRFSAERLKGVDSTLKIQPAKLEDSAVYLCASSALADTQYFGPGTRLTVL.

The genes are TRBV7-6 and TRBJ2-5, with D unclear. Germline CDR1 reads SGHVS; CDR2 reads FNYEAQ. Trimming took off 4 bases at V and 10 bases at J, with 16 bases between the two ends. The CDR3 has 13 amino acids. Here the CDR3 DNA reads TGTGCCAGCAGCTCCCCCACAACACAGATCCAGTACTTC. Its translation is CASSSPTTQIQYF.

The count of this clone is one. The chain couples TRBV28 to TRBJ2-1; no clear D gene. V lost 8 bases to trimming and J lost 0 bases, with 5 bases between them. Germline V gene sequence: CDR1 MDHEN, CDR2 SYDVKM. The length of the CDR3 is 12 residues. CDR3: CASGLSYNEQFF. CDR3 coding DNA: TGTGCCAGCGGGCTCTCCTACAATGAGCAGTTCTTC.

This sequence joins TRBV2 and TRBJ1-2; D may be TRBD1 (6 bases). This CDR3 has 14 residues. V was cut by 6 bases and J by 7 bases, with 18 bases left in between. Germline values: CDR1 SNHLY, CDR2 FYNNEI. The CDR3 loop is CASRQPPDRRGYTF. The DNA of the CDR3 is TGTGCCAGCAGACAACCCCCTGACAGGCGTGGCTACACCTTC.

The rearrangement links TRBV27 to TRBJ1-1, with D possibly being TRBD1 (5 bases). The CDR3 is made up of 13 amino acids. The germline V gene has CDR1 MNHEY and CDR2 SMNVEV (reference sequence). Trimming took off 5 bases at V and 3 bases at J, with 10 bases between the two ends. The CDR3 region has the DNA TGTGCCAGCAGTGGGCAGGGTCACACTGAAGCTTTCTTT. Amino acids: CASSGQGHTEAFF.

This clone was seen a single time. The rearrangement joins TRBV7-2 to TRBJ2-7; 12 positions agree with TRBD2. The CDR3 is 15 residues long. With V trimmed by 6 bases and J by 3 bases, 6 bases remained unmatched. The germline CDR1 and CDR2 sequences are SGHTA and FQGNSA. The CDR3 region is CASRWTSGVIYEQYF. The CDR3 nucleotides are TGTGCCAGCAGGTGGACTAGCGGGGTGATCTACGAGCAGTACTTC.

This chain uses TRBV29-1 with TRBJ1-2; 8 bases are a match to TRBD1. V lost 4 bases, J lost 12 bases, and 13 bases stayed unmatched. Germline CDR1 reads SQVTM; CDR2 reads ANQGSEA. This CDR3 region has 13 residues. CDR3 coding DNA: TGCAGCGTTGTCACCCCCCGTGACAGGGGTCACACCTTC. Its translation is CSVVTPRDRGHTF.

The chain links TRBV11-2 to TRBJ1-1; TRBD1 matches at 11 bases. The CDR3 has 16 amino acids. Losses at the gene ends were 5 bases for V and 7 bases for J; bases not matched to a gene: 12. Germline V gene sequence: CDR1 SGHAT, CDR2 FQNNGV. Here the CDR3 DNA reads TGTGCCAGCAGCGTCCCCGGGACAGGGGGTAGGAATGAAGCTTTCTTT. Translation gives CASSVPGTGGRNEAFF.

The rearrangement uses TRBV15 and TRBJ2-7; 8 nucleotides match TRBD1. CDR1 is LNHNV, CDR2 YYDKDF, per germline (reference sequence). J gave up 3 bases and V 1 base, and 5 bases lay outside the gene matches. The CDR3 extends over 15 amino acids. CDR3 nucleotide sequence: TGTGCCACCAGCAGAGGGTTACAGGGGGTCTACGAGCAGTACTTC. This sequence encodes CATSRGLQGVYEQYF.

The CDR3 coding sequence is TGTGCCAGCAGCGTAGGGCAGGGGCTATATGGCTACACCTTC. Translated, it gives CASSVGQGLYGYTF. This chain joins TRBV9 and TRBJ1-2; D is possibly TRBD1 (6 bases). Germline loops: CDR1 SGDLS, CDR2 YYNGEE. Trimming pared 0 bases from V and 5 bases from J, leaving 11 bases between. The CDR3 extends over 14 amino acids.

V is TRBV19 and J is TRBJ1-2; the D gene is possibly TRBD1 (5 bases). The germline gives CDR1 LNHDA, CDR2 SQIVND (reference sequence). With 0 bases removed from V and 6 bases from J, the gap between germline ends came to 14 bases. The CDR3 loop spans 15 amino acids. The CDR3 protein is CASSIDRQGFNGYTF. The DNA for the CDR3 is TGTGCCAGTAGTATAGATCGGCAGGGTTTTAATGGCTACACCTTC.

The DNA of the CDR3 is TGTGCCAGCTCTCCCTCGGATACGCAGTATTTT. Residues: CASSPSDTQYF. The chain has TRBV18 and TRBJ2-3; D gene ambiguous. V lost 6 bases, J lost 6 bases, and 7 bases lay in between. CDR1 is KGHSH, CDR2 LQKENI, per germline. The CDR3 is 11 residues long.

V and J are TRBV28 and TRBJ2-1, with TRBD1 as a possible D gene (5 bases). Germline values: CDR1 MDHEN, CDR2 SYDVKM. This CDR3 is 15 amino acids long. With 7 bases removed from V and 4 bases from J, the gap between germline ends came to 17 bases. This chain's CDR3 is CASKGSDPPYNEQFF. CDR3 DNA: TGTGCCAGCAAGGGGTCTGATCCCCCATACAATGAGCAGTTCTTC.

This chain joins TRBV10-3 and TRBJ2-2; 11 nucleotides align to TRBD2. Germline CDR1 ENHRY, CDR2 SYGVKD. Germline trimming cut 11 bases from V and 1 base from J; bases unmatched to any gene: 9. This CDR3 has 16 amino acids. This chain's CDR3 is CALRPTSGRNTGELFF. The CDR3 bases are TGTGCCCTCCGGCCCACTAGCGGGAGGAACACCGGGGAGCTGTTTTTT.

This sequence joins TRBV6-1 and TRBJ2-1; 8 bases line up with TRBD1. The CDR3 is 14 residues long. Trimming cost V 6 bases and J 8 bases; bases outside gene matches: 9. Germline V CDR1 and CDR2: MNHNS, SASEGT. CDR3 bases: TGTGCCAGCAGATCCGGGACAGGTTACGATGAGCAGTTCTTC. Its translation is CASRSGTGYDEQFF.

The chain employs TRBV28 and TRBJ1-1, with 8 bases lining up with TRBD1. This CDR3 is built from 13 residues. V trimming: 5 bases; J trimming: 12 bases; junction bases outside the gene matches: 11. Per germline, CDR1 MDHEN and CDR2 SYDVKM. CDR3 sequence reads: CASSVLRGRLTFF. DNA for the CDR3: TGTGCCAGCAGTGTACTCAGGGGGCGGCTGACTTTCTTT. Combining the CDR3 with reference TRBV28 and TRBJ1-1 gives the whole variable domain DVKVTQSSRYLVKRTGEKVFLECVQDMDHENMFWYRQDPGLGLRLIYFSYDVKMKEKGDIPEGYSVSREKKERFSLILESASTNQTSMYLCASSVLRGRLTFFGQGTRLTVV.

This chain uses TRBV19 with TRBJ2-3, with 10 bases fitting TRBD2. Germline CDR1 and CDR2: LNHDA and SQIVND (reference sequence). The CDR3 is made up of 17 amino acids. V lost 3 bases to trimming and J lost 0 bases; unmatched junction nucleotides: 6. The DNA of the CDR3 is TGTGCCAGTAGTATGGGTAGCGGGGGGATTAGCACAGATACGCAGTATTTT. This sequence encodes CASSMGSGGISTDTQYF.